Below, 9 T cell receptor beta chains from the same sample are listed, as sequenced in a study of T cell repertoires in cytomegalovirus infection. TCRdb reanalysed the reads using MiXCR and keeps one entry per CDR3 protein. The sample consists of hundreds of thousands of distinct CDR3 sequences, 30% to 40% of them appearing once. These receptors are not linked to any known antigen. Material: cultured PBMCs, obtained from culture after CMV antigen stimulation. The receptors stem from a human donor in good health (CMV status not recorded). Some clones in this sample may be carry-over from other donors' samples.

This clonotype was detected once. The V gene is TRBV6-6, the J gene TRBJ2-3; 10 bases fit TRBD2. Germline CDR1 MNHNY, CDR2 SVGAGI (reference sequence). V lost 9 bases to trimming and J lost 1 base; unmatched junction nucleotides: 7. The CDR3 length is 15 residues. The CDR3 sequence: CARSKSGRGTDTQYF. In DNA, the CDR3 is TGTGCCAGAAGTAAGAGCGGGAGGGGCACAGATACGCAGTATTTT.

This clonotype was recorded a few times. The chain has TRBV2 and TRBJ2-1; a possible D gene is TRBD1 (5 bases). This CDR3 spans 15 amino acids. Per germline, CDR1 SNHLY and CDR2 FYNNEI. V shed 5 bases and J shed 6 bases, with 17 bases lying between them. CDR3 DNA sequence: TGTGCCAGCAGTCCATTCAGGGATATACGCAATGAGCAGTTCTTC. Translation gives CASSPFRDIRNEQFF.

This clonotype was found a few times. The J gene is TRBJ2-5, the V gene TRBV12-3 or TRBV12-4, with 7 bases matching TRBD1. This CDR3 region has 14 residues. V was clipped by 6 bases and J by 2 bases; unmatched bases: 6. CDR3 sequence (DNA): TGTGCCAGCAGCGTACAGGGGAAACAAGAGACCCAGTACTTC. The encoded protein is CASSVQGKQETQYF.

This clonotype was detected only a few times. This chain links TRBV12-3 or TRBV12-4 with TRBJ2-1; D is possibly TRBD2 (5 bases). Trimming left V 3 bases short and J 3 bases short, with 12 bases between. The CDR3 loop spans 15 amino acids. The CDR3 spells CASSFRRGLYNEQFF. CDR3 coding DNA: TGTGCCAGCAGTTTTCGTCGGGGTCTCTACAATGAGCAGTTCTTC.

V is TRBV7-2 and J is TRBJ2-3; perhaps TRBD2 as D (6 bases). V dropped 4 bases and J dropped 4 bases, with 15 bases sitting between them. Germline V gene lookup returns CDR1 SGHTA and CDR2 FQGNSA. CDR3 length: 15 amino acids. The DNA of the CDR3 is TGTGCCAGCAGCTGGGTATTCGGGGGTGCAGATACGCAGTATTTT. This encodes CASSWVFGGADTQYF.

This clonotype was counted once. The chain is built from TRBV20-1 and TRBJ1-4; possibly TRBD1 for D (5 bases). Trimming shortened V by 4 bases and J by 6 bases, and 21 bases separated the two germline ends. Germline CDR1 reads DFQATT; CDR2 reads SNEGSKA (reference sequence). The CDR3 sequence is 16 residues long. The CDR3 DNA sequence: TGCAGTGCTAAATCCCCCCTCTCGGGGGGGTATGAAAAACTGTTTTTT. Its protein product is CSAKSPLSGGYEKLFF.

The chain combines TRBV4-1 with TRBJ1-4, with 11 bases fitting TRBD1. Germline CDR1 and CDR2: MGHRA and YSYEKL. V shed 4 bases, J shed 0 bases, and the junction held 7 bases outside the gene matches. This CDR3 region has 18 residues. CDR3 sequence reads: CASSPRPGQGATNEKLFF. The DNA for the CDR3 is TGCGCCAGCAGCCCCCGACCGGGACAGGGGGCAACTAATGAAAAACTGTTTTTT.

The V call is TRBV4-1, the J call TRBJ1-6; no definite D call. Germline V gene data show CDR1 as MGHRA and CDR2 as YSYEKL. The length of the CDR3 is 17 residues. V dropped 1 base and J dropped 7 bases, with 17 bases sitting between them. The CDR3 sequence: CASSQGLAWTLNSPLHF. The DNA of the CDR3 is TGCGCCAGCAGCCAAGGTTTAGCTTGGACCCTCAATTCACCCCTCCACTTT.

The chain is built from TRBV4-1 and TRBJ2-5; 11 bases align to TRBD2. V shed 3 bases and J 4 bases; nucleotides not matched to a gene: 4. In germline, CDR1 is MGHRA, CDR2 YSYEKL. This CDR3 is built from 15 residues. The CDR3 DNA reads TGCGCCAGCAGCCACCTAGGACTAGCGGGAGAGACCCAGTACTTC. Its protein product is CASSHLGLAGETQYF.